This T cell receptor beta chain comes out of a study of shared clonotypes between healthy human individuals (dated by TCRdb to the early 2020s). Background on the whole study: The cohort included three men and a couple of women between 18 and 49 years of age. Each donor's leukapheresis produced roughly between about 0.85 and 10 billion PBMCs. Libraries were prepared and TCR repertoires were sequenced by different laboratories using diverse techniques, in order to increase sequencing depth and limit assay-specific biases. Blood TCR repertoires of five healthy adults were deeply sequenced to estimate repertoire size and the extent of clonotype sharing between individuals. For each donor, CD4 naive and CD4 memory were each given three plates, CD8 naive was given two plates, and CD8 memory was given one plate. Study-level results and caveats: Even with the large sequencing depth, rarefaction of the sorted-subset datasets indicated that sequencing was incomplete. Pairwise subsampling led to the expectation that sequencing depth would affect the degree of clonotype sharing among donors. Compared with non-shared clonotypes, clonotypes shared by all four sorted-subset donors had higher generation probabilities. The small number of donors limited the genetic and exposure-history diversity represented. Estimated clonotype richness was generally larger for naive than for memory subsets. Sharing across several donors was observed for about 4.8% of naive CD4, over 3% of naive CD8, 2.3% of memory CD4, and about 0.4% of memory CD8 clonotypes. Only blood was sampled, and tissue TCR repertoires likely differ from those in blood.

CDR1 and CDR2 (SGHRS, YFSETQ) derive from the germline V gene. Trimming removed 4 bases from V and 2 bases from J; the gene matches leave 6 bases unexplained. The CDR3 numbers 17 residues from cysteine through phenylalanine. Just CDR3 DNA is preserved here, 51 bases in frame from base 1. Using the deep immunoSEQ assay, TCR CDR3 regions were amplified from genomic DNA by multiplex PCR. Genomic DNA extracted from each cell subset was distributed evenly over all wells of several immunoSEQ 96-well plates, and each plate served as one replicate. For sorted subsets, 200 to 250 ng of genomic DNA, equivalent to about 30,000 T cell genomes, went into each replicate PCR. The purified libraries were quantified using a Qubit 3.0 fluorometer, sized with a Bioanalyzer 2100, and then quantified again using the KAPA Library Quantification kit. Every immunoSEQ 96-well plate was sequenced on a dedicated single-read 150-cycle Illumina NextSeq 550 flow cell. Regarding the original processing steps: The immunoSEQ output contained only junctional sequences without quality scores, so filtering could not match that applied to full-length reads. To assign V/J genes and CDR3, sequences were annotated against IMGT germline references using PyIR, a Python wrapper for IgBLAST v1.9. Reads were removed for weak V/J assignments (E-value above 1e-6), missing CDR3, stop codons, out-of-frame junctions, or ambiguous translated residues. V3J clonotypes were defined by identical inferred V gene, J gene, and CDR3 amino acid sequence. Percentage overlap between repertoires was computed as shared unique clonotypes divided by the size of the smaller repertoire. Repertoire richness was assessed with RTK rarefaction, the Chao1 estimator, and Recon v2.1 estimates of unobserved clonotypes. OLGA was used to compute generation probabilities for all TCRbeta clonotypes that the gDNA method yielded from a handful of donors. TCRdb holds this immuneACCESS table with in-frame rearrangements only. Some clones are missing; in checked studies, unresolved V genes explain under half, and the rest has no known cause. The DNA was the basis for D and trimming; V, J and clone size are from that table. The sample table records around 1 million clones; 70% to 85% of these occur just once. The ten largest account for about 1.5% of the sample.

A remark on this clone: This receptor's antigen is unknown. One base away there is no much larger clone; base qualities are not given.

Healthy HIV-negative adults with no recently reported acute infections or vaccinations were included as donors. All donors were Caucasian adults living in Nashville, Tennessee, USA. Magnetic negative selection was used to enrich CD4+ T cells, after which naive cells were positively selected on CD45RA and the negative fraction became the memory subset. Blood was obtained by leukapheresis, after which PBMCs were separated by Ficoll-Histopaque density gradient centrifugation and cryopreserved in liquid nitrogen vapor phase. Purity and quantity of every magnetically sorted T cell population were checked by analytical flow cytometry. Genomic DNA was isolated from each sorted fraction and quantified by UV absorbance on a Nanodrop 2000c.

The sequence is built from TRBV5-1 and TRBJ2-3; TRBD2 fits 14 bases in the junction. What was sequenced was memory CD4+ T cells sorted from blood. The cell subset or site tag for this specimen amounts to: CD45RA-negative fraction. This receptor was identified in a man aged 18-30 years in good health. This receptor has the CDR3 CASSPRTSGGLTDTQYF. Here is the DNA: TGCGCCAGCAGCCCTCGGACTAGCGGGGGGCTCACAGATACGCAGTATTTT.